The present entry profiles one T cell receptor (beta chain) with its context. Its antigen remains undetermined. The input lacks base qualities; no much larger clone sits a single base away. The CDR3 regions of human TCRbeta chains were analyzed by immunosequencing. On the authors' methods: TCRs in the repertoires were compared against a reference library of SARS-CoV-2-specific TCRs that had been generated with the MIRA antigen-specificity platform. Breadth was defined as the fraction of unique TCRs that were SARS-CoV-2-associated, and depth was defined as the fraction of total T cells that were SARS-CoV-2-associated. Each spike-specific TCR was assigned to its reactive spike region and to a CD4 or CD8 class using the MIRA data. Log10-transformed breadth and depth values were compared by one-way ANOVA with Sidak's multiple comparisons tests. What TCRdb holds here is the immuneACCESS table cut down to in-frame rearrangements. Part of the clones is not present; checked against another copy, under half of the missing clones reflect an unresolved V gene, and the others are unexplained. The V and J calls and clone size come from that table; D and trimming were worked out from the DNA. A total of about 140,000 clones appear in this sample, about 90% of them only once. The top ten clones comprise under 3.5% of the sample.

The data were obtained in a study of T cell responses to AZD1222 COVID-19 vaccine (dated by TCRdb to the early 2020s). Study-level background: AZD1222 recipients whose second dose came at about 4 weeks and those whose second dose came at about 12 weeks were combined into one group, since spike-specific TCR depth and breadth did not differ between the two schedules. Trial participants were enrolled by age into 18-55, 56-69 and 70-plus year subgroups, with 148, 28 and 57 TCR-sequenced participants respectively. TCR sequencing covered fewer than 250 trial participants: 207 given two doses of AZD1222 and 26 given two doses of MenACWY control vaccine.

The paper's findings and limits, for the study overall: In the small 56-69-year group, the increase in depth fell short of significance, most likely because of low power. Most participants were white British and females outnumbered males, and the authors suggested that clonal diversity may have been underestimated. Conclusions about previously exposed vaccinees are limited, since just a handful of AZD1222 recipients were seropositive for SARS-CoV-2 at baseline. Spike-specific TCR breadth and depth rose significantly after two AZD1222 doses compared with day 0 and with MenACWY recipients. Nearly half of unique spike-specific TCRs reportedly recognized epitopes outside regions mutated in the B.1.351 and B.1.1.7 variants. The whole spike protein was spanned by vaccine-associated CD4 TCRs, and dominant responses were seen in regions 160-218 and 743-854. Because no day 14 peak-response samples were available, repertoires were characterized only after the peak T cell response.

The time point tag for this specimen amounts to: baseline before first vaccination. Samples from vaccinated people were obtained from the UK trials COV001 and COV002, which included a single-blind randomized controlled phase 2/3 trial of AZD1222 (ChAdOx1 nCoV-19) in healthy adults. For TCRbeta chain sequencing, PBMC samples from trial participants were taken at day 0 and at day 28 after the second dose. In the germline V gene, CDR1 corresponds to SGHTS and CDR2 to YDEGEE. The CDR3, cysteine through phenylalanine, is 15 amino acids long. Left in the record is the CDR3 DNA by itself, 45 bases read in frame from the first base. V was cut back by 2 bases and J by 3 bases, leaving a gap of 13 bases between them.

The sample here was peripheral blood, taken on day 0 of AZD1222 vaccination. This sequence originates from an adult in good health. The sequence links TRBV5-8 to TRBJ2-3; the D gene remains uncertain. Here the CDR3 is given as CASSFAQRATDTQYF. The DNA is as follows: TGTGCCAGCAGCTTTGCCCAGCGAGCGACAGATACGCAGTATTTT.